This passage covers 32 T cell receptor beta chains from one sample sequenced in a study of CD8+CD57+ T cells in acquired aplastic anemia. Researchers used genomic DNA as the template to profile TCR beta VDJ and CDR3. One entry per CDR3 protein, called by TCRdb with MiXCR from the reads. There are about 210,000 distinct CDR3 sequences in the sample; approximately 60% occur only once, and around 28% lies in the top ten. The source material was sorted CD4+, CD8+, or CD8+CD57+ T cells (not recorded which) from PBMCs. The receptors come from a human donor in good health.

The J gene is TRBJ2-1, the V gene TRBV10-1; weak D call: TRBD2 (6 bases). This CDR3 region has 14 residues. Germline V lookup: CDR1 WNHNN, CDR2 SYGVQD (reference sequence). V shed 0 bases and J shed 8 bases, with 11 bases lying between them. The CDR3, as DNA: TGCGCCAGCAGTGAGTCAGGGTCGGGGGATGAGCAGTTCTTC. Translated: CASSESGSGDEQFF.

There are many counts of this clonotype. The chain is built from TRBV7-2 and TRBJ2-5; the match to TRBD1 covers 7 bases. The V gene's germline CDR1 is SGHTA and CDR2 FQGNSA. After removal of 5 bases from V and 4 bases from J, the junction contained 13 bases not matched to a gene. This CDR3 has 16 residues. CDR3 sequence: CASSIWDSRTGETQYF. The DNA of the CDR3 is TGTGCCAGCAGCATTTGGGACAGTAGGACGGGAGAGACCCAGTACTTC.

The rearrangement joins TRBV12-3 or TRBV12-4 to TRBJ1-2, with a tentative D call TRBD1 (6 bases). The V gene lost 5 bases and the J gene lost 5 bases, with 15 bases spanning the gap. The length of the CDR3 is 14 residues. CDR3 sequence reads: CASSRLQGTYGYTF. In nucleotides, the CDR3 is TGTGCCAGCAGTAGATTACAGGGAACATATGGCTACACCTTC.

A note on this clonotype: An end of the junction does not agree with germline; a read error may underlie this. This sequence joins TRBV27 and TRBJ2-2; maybe TRBD2 (5 bases). CDR1 and CDR2 (germline): MNHEY, SMNVEV (reference sequence). The CDR3 contains 13 residues. CDR3 nucleotides: TGTGCCAGCAGTTACTCGCGGGCCGGGGAGCTGTTGTTT. The encoded protein is CASSYSRAGELLF.

The CDR3 reads CASSLRLAWETQYF. CDR3 coding DNA: TGTGCCAGTAGCCTCCGACTAGCGTGGGAGACCCAGTACTTC. V and J are TRBV19 and TRBJ2-5, with 8 bases that match TRBD2. Unmatched junction bases numbered 8, after V lost 6 bases and J lost 5 bases. Germline V gene data show CDR1 as LNHDA and CDR2 as SQIVND (reference sequence). The CDR3 spans 14 residues.

Turning to this clonotype: This CDR3 is missing its conserved last phenylalanine or tryptophan, likely due to a read error. The chain employs TRBV7-2 and TRBJ2-7; the match to TRBD2 covers 12 bases. Germline V gene sequence: CDR1 SGHTA, CDR2 FQGNSA. The CDR3 totals 18 residues. The CDR3 region is CASSFSSRTSGVSYGQYS. The CDR3 coding sequence is TGTGCCAGCAGCTTCTCCTCCAGGACTAGCGGGGTCTCCTACGGGCAGTACTCC.

There are many counts of this clonotype. The chain carries TRBV18 and TRBJ2-7; D gene ambiguous. The CDR3 has 15 amino acids. Germline V gives CDR1 KGHSH, CDR2 LQKENI. Trimming left V 3 bases short and J 0 bases short, with 12 bases between. The CDR3 DNA reads as TGTGCCAGCTCACCCACCGACGGAAGCTCCTACGAGCAGTACTTC. It translates to CASSPTDGSSYEQYF.

The chain carries TRBV7-3 and TRBJ2-2, with 7 bases aligning to TRBD1. CDR3 length: 16 residues. J was trimmed by 9 bases and V by 5 bases; bases with no gene match: 15. Germline-derived CDR1 and CDR2 are SGHTA and FQGTGA. The CDR3 is CASSRDDREMSRELFF. The CDR3, as DNA: TGTGCCAGCAGCCGTGATGACAGGGAGATGAGCCGGGAGCTGTTTTTT.

The V call is TRBV5-1, the J call TRBJ1-2; D unresolved. The CDR3 has 15 amino acids. V lost 5 bases and J 2 bases, leaving 16 bases between the germline ends. Germline CDR1 SGHRS, CDR2 YFSETQ. This CDR3 is CASSSARTENYGYTF. The DNA of the CDR3 is TGCGCCAGCAGTTCGGCTAGAACCGAGAACTATGGCTACACCTTC. Filled out from reference TRBV5-1 and TRBJ1-2, the complete variable domain reads KAGVTQTPRYLIKTRGQQVTLSCSPISGHRSVSWYQQTPGQGLQFLFEYFSETQRNKGNFPGRFSGRQFSNSRSEMNVSTLELGDSALYLCASSSARTENYGYTFGSGTRLTVV.

Details on this clonotype: This sequence may be a read error, since a much larger clone differs from it by one base. V is TRBV6-1 and J is TRBJ1-4; D is possibly TRBD1 (5 bases). The CDR3 length is 14 residues. Germline lookup yields CDR1 MNHNS and CDR2 SASEGT. The CDR3, as DNA: TGTGCCAGCAGTGAAATGGGGGGAGGTGAAAAACTGCTTTTT. Residues: CASSEMGGGEKLLF.

This clonotype was recorded a few times. The genes are TRBV20-1 and TRBJ1-6; the D gene is possibly TRBD1 (5 bases). CDR3 length equals 15 residues. V lost 2 bases to trimming and J lost 12 bases, with 20 bases between them. Germline V lookup: CDR1 DFQATT, CDR2 SNEGSKA (reference sequence). CDR3 loop: CSARPLGRDVQPLHF. The DNA for the CDR3 is TGCAGTGCTAGACCTCTGGGGCGGGACGTGCAACCCCTCCACTTT.

This chain uses TRBV7-3 with TRBJ1-2; D might be TRBD1 (6 bases). The CDR3 has 14 amino acids. In germline, CDR1 is SGHTA, CDR2 FQGTGA. V was clipped by 2 bases and J by 7 bases, with 14 bases between them. The CDR3 sequence is CASSLSPVGAGYTF. Here the CDR3 DNA reads TGTGCCAGCAGCTTATCCCCTGTGGGGGCTGGCTACACCTTC. Based on the CDR3 plus reference TRBV7-3 and TRBJ1-2, the full variable domain is GAGVSQTPSNKVTEKGKYVELRCDPISGHTALYWYRQSLGQGPEFLIYFQGTGAADDSGLPNDRFFAVRPEGSVSTLKIQRTERGDSAVYLCASSLSPVGAGYTFGSGTRLTVV.

The genes are TRBV20-1 and TRBJ1-4; D uncertain. CDR3 length: 14 amino acids. Germline lookup yields CDR1 DFQATT and CDR2 SNEGSKA (reference sequence). V lost 3 bases and J 5 bases, leaving 13 bases between the germline ends. CDR3: CSARDLAGNEKLFF. Here the CDR3 DNA reads TGCAGTGCTAGGGACTTGGCGGGGAATGAAAAACTGTTTTTT.

This clonotype has a count of ten or more. The chain employs TRBV5-1 and TRBJ2-3; TRBD2 agrees at 8 bases. CDR1 is SGHRS, CDR2 YFSETQ, per germline. The V gene end was trimmed by 1 base and the J gene end by 4 bases; junction bases not matched to a gene: 8. The CDR3 loop spans 16 amino acids. The CDR3 region is CASSLLPAGDPDTQYF. The CDR3 DNA follows: TGCGCCAGCAGCTTGTTGCCAGCGGGAGACCCAGATACGCAGTATTTT.

J is TRBJ1-1 and V is TRBV12-3 or TRBV12-4; D is possibly TRBD1 (5 bases). Deletions cut 4 bases from V and 6 bases from J, with 12 bases between. The CDR3 length is 13 residues. The CDR3, as DNA: TGTGCCAGCAGTTCCTACCCGGGGGCTGAAGCTTTCTTT. Amino acid sequence: CASSSYPGAEAFF.

The rearrangement links TRBV5-5 to TRBJ2-1, with D perhaps matching TRBD2 (6 bases). Between the trimmed V and J ends, which lost 3 bases and 3 bases, there was a span of 16 bases. Germline lookup yields CDR1 SGHKS and CDR2 YYEKEE (reference sequence). CDR3 length equals 16 residues. The CDR3 sequence is CASSWGESSLYNEQFF. The CDR3, as DNA: TGTGCCAGCAGCTGGGGGGAGAGCAGCCTCTACAATGAGCAGTTCTTC.

The chain uses TRBV10-3 and TRBJ1-3; D ambiguous. Trimming left V 0 bases short and J 3 bases short, with 3 bases between. CDR3 length: 13 residues. Germline values: CDR1 ENHRY, CDR2 SYGVKD. CDR3 coding DNA: TGTGCCATCAGTGAGTCGAGTGGAAACACCATATATTTT. Translating gives CAISESSGNTIYF.

On this clonotype itself: Likely a read error: the CDR3 ends without its conserved phenylalanine or tryptophan. The chain combines TRBV15 with TRBJ1-2, with TRBD1 identical over 11 bases. Trimming at V came to 5 bases and at J to 4 bases, leaving 12 bases not matched to a gene. CDR3 length: 17 amino acids. Germline V gives CDR1 LNHNV, CDR2 YYDKDF (reference sequence). CDR3 DNA: TGTGCCACCAGCTCCGGGACAGGGGGAGTGTCGGGCTATGGCTACACCTCC. Translated, it gives CATSSGTGGVSGYGYTS.

Ten or more counts support this clonotype. V gene TRBV7-6 combines with J gene TRBJ2-1; tentatively, D is TRBD2 (7 bases). The germline V gene has CDR1 SGHVS and CDR2 FNYEAQ. The CDR3 sequence is 16 residues long. Trimming left V 4 bases short and J 10 bases short, with 23 bases between. CDR3 in amino acids: CASSSGGGGALPEQFF. DNA for the CDR3: TGTGCCAGCAGCTCAGGTGGGGGGGGGGCTCTACCAGAGCAGTTCTTC. The entire variable domain, with the rest obtained from reference TRBV7-6 and TRBJ2-1, is as follows: GAGVSQSPRYKVTKRGQDVALRCDPISGHVSLYWYRQALGQGPEFLTYFNYEAQQDKSGLPNDRFSAERPEGSISTLTIQRTEQRDSAMYRCASSSGGGGALPEQFFGPGTRLTVL.

This clonotype appeared many times. The chain joins TRBV4-1 to TRBJ1-5; TRBD1 might be the D (6 bases). Germline V gives CDR1 MGHRA, CDR2 YSYEKL. CDR3 length equals 13 residues. Trimming removed 3 bases from V and 5 bases from J, with 8 bases in between. The CDR3 sequence: CASSQDSYQPQHF. The CDR3 DNA follows: TGCGCCAGCAGCCAGGACAGTTATCAGCCCCAGCATTTT.

V usage is TRBV24-1 and J usage is TRBJ2-5; possible D gene TRBD1, 6 bases. The CDR3 is 17 residues long. CDR1 is KGHDR and CDR2 is SFDVKD in the germline V gene. V was clipped by 10 bases and J by 4 bases, with 27 bases between them. This CDR3 is CATAPGQEMGNRETQYF. The CDR3, as DNA: TGTGCCACAGCCCCGGGACAAGAGATGGGGAACCGAGAGACCCAGTACTTC.

The chain carries TRBV5-1 and TRBJ2-5; D gene uncertain. The CDR3 spans 16 residues. Trimming cost V 0 bases and J 4 bases, with 16 bases left between them. Per the germline V gene, CDR1 is SGHRS and CDR2 is YFSETQ. The CDR3 loop reads CASSLAVGNGRETQYF. The CDR3 coding sequence is TGCGCCAGCAGCTTGGCCGTTGGGAATGGGCGAGAGACCCAGTACTTC.

V and J are TRBV20-1 and TRBJ2-5; possibly TRBD2 for D (7 bases). V gave up 4 bases and J gave up 6 bases, with 15 bases separating them. The germline V gene has CDR1 DFQATT and CDR2 SNEGSKA (reference sequence). This CDR3 region has 13 residues. The CDR3 loop reads CSAKPGGDKTQYF. For the CDR3, the DNA is TGCAGTGCTAAACCGGGGGGCGATAAGACCCAGTACTTC.

This clonotype was seen more than once but under ten times. This rearrangement joins TRBV29-1 to TRBJ2-1; 7 bases map to TRBD2. The CDR3 totals 14 residues. With V trimmed by 8 bases and J by 4 bases, 11 bases remained unmatched. Per the germline V gene, CDR1 is SQVTM and CDR2 is ANQGSEA. CDR3 DNA sequence: TGCAGCCAAGAGCTGGGAGGGAAATACAATGAGCAGTTCTTC. Translating it yields CSQELGGKYNEQFF.

In regard to this clonotype: Since a much larger clone is just one base distant, this may be a read error. Since no conserved phenylalanine or tryptophan closes the CDR3, a read error is the likely cause. The genes are TRBV6-2 or TRBV6-3 and TRBJ1-1; D is unclear. V lost 8 bases and J 1 base, leaving 5 bases between the germline ends. This CDR3 region has 11 residues. Germline lookup yields CDR1 MNHEY and CDR2 SVGEGT. CDR3 coding DNA: TGTGCCAGCGTTAGGAACACTGAAGCTTTCCTT. Amino acid sequence: CASVRNTEAFL.

Regarding this clonotype: Mismatch with germline at one junction end may stem from a read error. This rearrangement joins TRBV9 to TRBJ2-7; 9 nucleotides line up with TRBD1. Germline V lookup: CDR1 SGDLS, CDR2 YYNGEE. This CDR3 spans 13 amino acids. Here the CDR3 reads CAISEGQGHEQYF. CDR3 in DNA: TGTGCCATCAGCGAGGGACAGGGACACGAGCAGTACTTC.

V gene TRBV2 combines with J gene TRBJ2-1, with TRBD2 matching 7 bases. V was pared by 1 base and J by 7 bases, with 7 bases of the junction left unmatched. The CDR3 is 15 amino acids. Germline V gives CDR1 SNHLY, CDR2 FYNNEI. DNA for the CDR3: TGTGCCAGCAGTGAAGGTCTAGCGGAAGGGAATGAGCAGTTCTTC. This translates into CASSEGLAEGNEQFF.

This chain uses TRBV2 with TRBJ2-1; the D gene is possibly TRBD2 (6 bases). The V gene's germline CDR1 is SNHLY and CDR2 FYNNEI. The ends were cut back, 8 bases at V and 13 bases at J, with 21 bases in the middle. The CDR3 totals 13 residues. The CDR3 region has the DNA TGTGCCAGCGACGTTAGCGGAGGGGAGACCCAGTTCTTC. It encodes CASDVSGGETQFF.

Turning to this clonotype: A read error may explain this, as a much larger clone is one base away. The V call is TRBV4-1, the J call TRBJ1-1, with 9 bases fitting TRBD1. The germline V gene encodes CDR1 MGHRA and CDR2 YSYEKL. This CDR3 has 15 amino acids. V gave up 4 bases and J gave up 4 bases; unmatched junction bases: 7. This chain's CDR3 is CASSREGQGGTEAFF. DNA for the CDR3: TGCGCCAGCAGCCGAGAGGGACAGGGTGGCACTGAAGCTTTCTTT.

This clonotype was picked up many times. J is TRBJ2-6 and V is TRBV6-5, with D possibly being TRBD2 (5 bases). With 11 bases removed from V and 0 bases from J, the gap between germline ends came to 8 bases. Germline assignment: CDR1 MNHEY and CDR2 SVGAGI. This CDR3 contains 13 residues. Here the CDR3 DNA reads TGTGCCTGCGGGTTCTCTGGGGCCAACGTCCTGACTTTC. Residues: CACGFSGANVLTF.

Comment on this clonotype: Its ends do not fully match the called genes, so a read error is possible. V and J are TRBV15 and TRBJ2-1; D may be TRBD1 or TRBD2 (5 bases each). The V gene's germline CDR1 is LNHNV and CDR2 YYDKDF (reference sequence). The CDR3 has 15 residues. CDR3 sequence (DNA): TGTGCCACCAGCAGAGACGGGGCATTCTACACTGAGCAGTTCTTC. Protein sequence: CATSRDGAFYTEQFF.

This chain uses TRBV20-1 with TRBJ2-3; D not resolved. V shed 2 bases and J shed 2 bases, with 11 bases lying between them. Germline lookup yields CDR1 DFQATT and CDR2 SNEGSKA (reference sequence). The CDR3 has 14 amino acids. The CDR3 sequence is CSARLSRITDTQYF. DNA of the CDR3: TGCAGTGCTAGATTGTCGAGAATCACAGATACGCAGTATTTT.